This T cell receptor (beta chain) is from a study of blood T cells in healthy people across ages. Study in general: About one barcoded beta molecule per two T cells came from capture by template switching.

Primers used in a second PCR of roughly 6 to 12 cycles were a sample-barcoded 5' primer and a J-beta primer mix. One entry per CDR3 protein results from TCRdb running MiXCR on the 5' RACE reads. The sample has under 700,000 distinct CDR3 sequences, less than 25% seen once. Note on this clonotype: Its antigen is not identified.

The study drew donors from healthy Caucasian individuals in Russia aged about 6 to 90. This CDR3 contains 13 residues. Germline V gene data show CDR1 as PRHDT and CDR2 as FYEKMQ (reference sequence). Study-wide results and caveats: There were more naive CD4+ cells and higher diversity in long-lived donors than in aged donors.

Separately, the same data were catalogued under a study of T cells of mothers and their children. From that second work: Unrelated pairs and related pairs have their TCR recombination output shaped similarly by thymic selection.

The sample was blood. The clonotype was recovered from a boy between 10 and 17 years old in good health. The chain couples TRBV13 to TRBJ2-5; D perhaps matches TRBD2 (6 bases). The closer fit of TRBJ2-1 to the DNA end suggests the J call may be wrong. CDR3 protein: CASSSSVSLEQFF. The DNA for the CDR3 is TGTGCCAGCAGCTCTAGCGTTTCCCTGGAGCAGTTCTTC.